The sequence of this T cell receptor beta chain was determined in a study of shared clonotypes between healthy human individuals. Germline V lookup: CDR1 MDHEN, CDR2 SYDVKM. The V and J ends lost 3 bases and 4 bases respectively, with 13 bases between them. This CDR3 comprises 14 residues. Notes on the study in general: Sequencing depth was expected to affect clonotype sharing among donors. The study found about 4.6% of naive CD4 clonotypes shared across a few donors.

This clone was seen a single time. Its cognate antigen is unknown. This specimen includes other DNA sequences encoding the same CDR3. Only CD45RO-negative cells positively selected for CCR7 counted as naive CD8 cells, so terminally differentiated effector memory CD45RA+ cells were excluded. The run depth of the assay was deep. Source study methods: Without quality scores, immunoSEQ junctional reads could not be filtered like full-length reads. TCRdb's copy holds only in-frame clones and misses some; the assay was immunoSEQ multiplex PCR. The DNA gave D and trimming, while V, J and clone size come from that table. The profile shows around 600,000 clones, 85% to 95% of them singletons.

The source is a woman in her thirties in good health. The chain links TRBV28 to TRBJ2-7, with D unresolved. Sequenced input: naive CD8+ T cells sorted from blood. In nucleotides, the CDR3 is TGTGCCAGCAGTTTTAGCACTCCAGATTACGAGCAGTACTTC. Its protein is CASSFSTPDYEQYF. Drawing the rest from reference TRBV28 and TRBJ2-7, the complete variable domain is DVKVTQSSRYLVKRTGEKVFLECVQDMDHENMFWYRQDPGLGLRLIYFSYDVKMKEKGDIPEGYSVSREKKERFSLILESASTNQTSMYLCASSFSTPDYEQYFGPGTRLTVT.